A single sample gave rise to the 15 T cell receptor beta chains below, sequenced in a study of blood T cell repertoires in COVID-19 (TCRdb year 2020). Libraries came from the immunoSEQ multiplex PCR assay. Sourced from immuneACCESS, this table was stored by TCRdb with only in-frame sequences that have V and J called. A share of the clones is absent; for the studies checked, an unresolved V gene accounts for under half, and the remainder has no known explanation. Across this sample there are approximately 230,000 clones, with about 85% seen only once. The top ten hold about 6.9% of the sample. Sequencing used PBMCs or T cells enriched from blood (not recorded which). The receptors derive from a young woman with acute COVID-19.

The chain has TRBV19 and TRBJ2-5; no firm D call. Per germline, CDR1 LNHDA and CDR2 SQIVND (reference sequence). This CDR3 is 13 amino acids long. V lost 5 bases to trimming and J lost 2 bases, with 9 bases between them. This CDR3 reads CASSPRAQETQYF. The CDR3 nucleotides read TGTGCCAGTAGTCCCCGCGCTCAAGAGACCCAGTACTTC.

CDR3 nucleotide sequence: TGTGCCACCAGACAGGGCGCTGGAAACACCATATATTTT. Its protein is CATRQGAGNTIYF. This chain uses TRBV15 with TRBJ1-3, with D tentatively TRBD1 (6 bases). Trimming left V 6 bases short and J 2 bases short, with 8 bases between. CDR3 length equals 13 residues. Per germline, CDR1 LNHNV and CDR2 YYDKDF (reference sequence).

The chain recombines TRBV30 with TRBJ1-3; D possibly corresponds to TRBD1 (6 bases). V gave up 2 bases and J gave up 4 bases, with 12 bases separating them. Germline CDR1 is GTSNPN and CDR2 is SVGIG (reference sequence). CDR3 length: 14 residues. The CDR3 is CAWSRGAGGNTIYF. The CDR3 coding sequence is TGTGCCTGGAGTCGGGGGGCAGGAGGAAACACCATATATTTT. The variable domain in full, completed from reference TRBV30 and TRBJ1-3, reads SQTIHQWPATLVQPVGSPLSLECTVEGTSNPNLYWYRQAAGRGLQLLFYSVGIGQISSEVPQNLSASRPQDRQFILSSKKLLLSDSGFYLCAWSRGAGGNTIYFGEGSWLTVV.

The DNA for the CDR3 is TGTGCCAGCAGCTACGGGGCGAACACCGGGGAGCTGTTTTTT. Protein sequence: CASSYGANTGELFF. The chain has TRBV7-6 and TRBJ2-2; TRBD2 is a possible D gene (5 bases). Trimming pared 4 bases from V and 0 bases from J, leaving 6 bases between. CDR3 size: 14 residues. Germline V gene sequence: CDR1 SGHVS, CDR2 FNYEAQ. Complete variable domain (other parts from reference TRBV7-6 and TRBJ2-2): GAGVSQSPRYKVTKRGQDVALRCDPISGHVSLYWYRQALGQGPEFLTYFNYEAQQDKSGLPNDRFSAERPEGSISTLTIQRTEQRDSAMYRCASSYGANTGELFFGEGSRLTVL.

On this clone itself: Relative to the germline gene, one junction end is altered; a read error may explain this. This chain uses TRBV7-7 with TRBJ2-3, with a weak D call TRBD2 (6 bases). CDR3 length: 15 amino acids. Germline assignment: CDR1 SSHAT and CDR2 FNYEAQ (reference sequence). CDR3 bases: TGTGCTAGCAGCTTAGGTAGCGGAGGGCCAGATACGCAGTATTTT. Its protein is CASSLGSGGPDTQYF.

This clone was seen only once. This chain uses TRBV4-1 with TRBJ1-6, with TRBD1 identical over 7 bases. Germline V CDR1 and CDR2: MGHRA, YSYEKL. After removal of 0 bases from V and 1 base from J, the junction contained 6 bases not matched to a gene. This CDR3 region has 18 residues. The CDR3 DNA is TGCGCCAGCAGCCAAGATGGGCAGGGGGGATCCTATAATTCACCCCTCCACTTT. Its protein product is CASSQDGQGGSYNSPLHF.

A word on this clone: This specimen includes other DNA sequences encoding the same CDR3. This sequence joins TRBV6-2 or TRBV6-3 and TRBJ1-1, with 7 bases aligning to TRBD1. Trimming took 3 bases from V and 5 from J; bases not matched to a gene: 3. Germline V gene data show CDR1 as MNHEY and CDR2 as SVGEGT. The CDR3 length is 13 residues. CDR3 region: CASSYAGGTEAFF. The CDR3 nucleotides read TGTGCCAGCAGTTATGCAGGGGGAACTGAAGCTTTCTTT.

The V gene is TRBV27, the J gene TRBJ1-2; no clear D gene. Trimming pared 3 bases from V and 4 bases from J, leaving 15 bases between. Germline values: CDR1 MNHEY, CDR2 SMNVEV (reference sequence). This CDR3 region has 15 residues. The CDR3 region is CASSLRAGLGYGYTF. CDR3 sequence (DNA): TGTGCCAGCAGTTTGAGGGCAGGTCTCGGCTATGGCTACACCTTC.

The CDR3, as DNA: TGTGCCAGCAGCTCCGGGACAGGGTACAATGAGCAGTTCTTC. Translation: CASSSGTGYNEQFF. The chain is built from TRBV5-6 and TRBJ2-1; 9 nucleotides align to TRBD1. CDR3 length: 14 residues. Unmatched junction bases numbered 2, after V lost 3 bases and J lost 4 bases. Germline CDR1 and CDR2: SGHDT and YYEEEE.

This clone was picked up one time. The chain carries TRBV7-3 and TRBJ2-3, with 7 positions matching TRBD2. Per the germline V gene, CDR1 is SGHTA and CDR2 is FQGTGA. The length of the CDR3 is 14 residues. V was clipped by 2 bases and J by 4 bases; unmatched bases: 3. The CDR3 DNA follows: TGTGCCAGCAGCTTAGCCGGGAGGTCAGATACGCAGTATTTT. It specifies CASSLAGRSDTQYF.

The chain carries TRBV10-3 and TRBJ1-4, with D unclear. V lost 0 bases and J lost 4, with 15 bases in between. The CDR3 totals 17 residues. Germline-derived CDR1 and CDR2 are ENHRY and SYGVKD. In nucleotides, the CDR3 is TGTGCCATCAGTGAGTCGCGTATGAGGGCGGGTAATGAAAAACTGTTTTTT. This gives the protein CAISESRMRAGNEKLFF.

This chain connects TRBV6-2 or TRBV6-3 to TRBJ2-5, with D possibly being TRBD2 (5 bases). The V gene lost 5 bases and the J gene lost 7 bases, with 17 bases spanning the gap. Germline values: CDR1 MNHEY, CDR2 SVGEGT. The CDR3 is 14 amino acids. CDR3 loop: CASSRGPSTGTQYF. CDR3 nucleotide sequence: TGTGCCAGCAGTCGGGGTCCCTCCACGGGGACCCAGTACTTC.

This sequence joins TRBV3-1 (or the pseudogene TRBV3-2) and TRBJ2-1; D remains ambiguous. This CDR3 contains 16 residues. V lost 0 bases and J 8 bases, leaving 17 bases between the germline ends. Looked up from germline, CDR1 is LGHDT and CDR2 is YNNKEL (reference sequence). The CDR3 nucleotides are TGTGCCAGCAGCCAAGACTTGTTGGCAGGAAGGCATGAGCAGTTCTTC. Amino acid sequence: CASSQDLLAGRHEQFF.

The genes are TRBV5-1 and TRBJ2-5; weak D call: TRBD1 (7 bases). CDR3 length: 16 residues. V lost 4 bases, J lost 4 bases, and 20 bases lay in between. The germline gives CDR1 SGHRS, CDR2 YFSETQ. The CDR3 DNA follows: TGCGCCAGCAGCCCTAGTGGAGGGGGCACCGGAGAGACCCAGTACTTC. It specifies CASSPSGGGTGETQYF.

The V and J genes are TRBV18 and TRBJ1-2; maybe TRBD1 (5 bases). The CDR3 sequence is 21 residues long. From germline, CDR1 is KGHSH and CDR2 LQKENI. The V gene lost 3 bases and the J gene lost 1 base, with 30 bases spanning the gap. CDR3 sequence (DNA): TGTGCCAGCTCACCCCTCGGGACGGGGGGGGTGCCTCGGTCGGGTAACTATGGCTACACCTTC. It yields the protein CASSPLGTGGVPRSGNYGYTF.